Following are 20 T cell receptor beta chains from one sample sequenced in a study of T cells in Graves' hyperthyroidism and ophthalmopathy. From RNA transcripts, TCR beta CDR3 regions were amplified. HTBI primers were used for first-round RT-PCR of the TCR CDR3. A single record per CDR3 protein comes from TCRdb applying MiXCR to the multiplex PCR reads. The top ten clones hold about 14% of a sample with under 300,000 distinct CDR3 sequences, 14% to 15% of them seen once. Sequenced input: blood. Receptors were obtained from a middle-aged woman with Graves' hyperthyroidism that later progressed to Graves' ophthalmopathy.

This clonotype was observed at least ten times. The rearrangement joins TRBV7-9 to TRBJ2-1; 11 nucleotides line up with TRBD2. Germline V gene data show CDR1 as SEHNR and CDR2 as FQNEAQ (reference sequence). This CDR3 comprises 14 residues. Trimming at V came to 5 bases and at J to 9 bases, leaving 6 bases not matched to a gene. This CDR3 is CASSQLAGDSEQFF. In DNA form, the CDR3 reads TGTGCCAGCAGCCAACTAGCGGGAGATTCTGAGCAGTTCTTC.

This clonotype was counted at least ten times. The J gene is TRBJ2-7, the V gene TRBV2, with no clear D. The V end was cut by 6 bases, the J end by 6 bases, with 15 bases between. CDR1 is SNHLY and CDR2 is FYNNEI in the germline V gene. The CDR3 contains 13 residues. The chain's CDR3 is CASRRYIQGEQYF. CDR3 DNA: TGTGCCAGCAGAAGATACATCCAAGGCGAGCAGTACTTC.

This clonotype was found many times. This chain uses TRBV2 with TRBJ2-1, with D perhaps TRBD1 (6 bases). This CDR3 comprises 17 residues. Germline V gene sequence: CDR1 SNHLY, CDR2 FYNNEI. The V gene lost 5 bases and the J gene lost 5 bases, with 22 bases spanning the gap. As DNA, the CDR3 is TGTGCCAGCAGTAGTCTGGAGTCGGTGGCAGGGGACAATGAGCAGTTCTTC. It yields the protein CASSSLESVAGDNEQFF.

This clonotype was seen ten or more times. The V call is TRBV27, the J call TRBJ1-1; 7 bases map to TRBD1. Germline lookup yields CDR1 MNHEY and CDR2 SMNVEV (reference sequence). This CDR3 is 16 amino acids long. J was trimmed by 8 bases and V by 2 bases; bases with no gene match: 14. CDR3 coding DNA: TGTGCCAGCAGTTTAAGAGCGGGGCGGCAGGGGGTAGAAGCTTTCTTT. Its translation: CASSLRAGRQGVEAFF.

The rearrangement links TRBV6-1 to TRBJ2-7, with D perhaps matching TRBD2 (6 bases). The CDR3 consists of 12 residues. V gave up 8 bases and J gave up 9 bases, with 17 bases separating them. Germline V gene sequence: CDR1 MNHNS, CDR2 SASEGT. The CDR3 DNA is TGTGCCAGCGGGATTCGCGGGGAGATGCAGTACTTC. Residues: CASGIRGEMQYF.

This clonotype was counted ten times or more. The chain recombines TRBV5-1 with TRBJ1-4; D is uncertain. The CDR3 loop spans 14 amino acids. V gave up 0 bases and J gave up 8 bases, with 11 bases separating them. Germline CDR1 SGHRS, CDR2 YFSETQ. The chain's CDR3 is CASSLDLGREKLFF. DNA of the CDR3: TGCGCCAGCAGCTTGGACTTAGGAAGGGAAAAACTGTTTTTT.

The sample holds many counts of this clonotype. The V call is TRBV27, the J call TRBJ2-7, with TRBD2 identical over 7 bases. The J segment lost 3 bases and the V segment lost 7 bases, leaving 12 bases of the junction unmatched. The CDR3 has 15 amino acids. The germline V gene encodes CDR1 MNHEY and CDR2 SMNVEV (reference sequence). This CDR3 reads CASTPILGTIYEQYF. The CDR3 region has the DNA TGTGCCAGCACCCCGATCCTCGGGACTATCTACGAGCAGTACTTC.

In this sample, this clonotype turned up many times. The chain has TRBV5-1 and TRBJ2-7; 9 bases match TRBD1. Germline trimming cut 3 bases from V and 3 bases from J; bases unmatched to any gene: 10. CDR1 and CDR2 from the germline V gene are SGHRS and YFSETQ. The CDR3 is made up of 16 amino acids. The CDR3 loop is CASSSLLDRGNYEQYF. The CDR3, as DNA: TGCGCCAGCAGCTCGTTACTGGACAGGGGAAACTACGAGCAGTACTTC.

V usage is TRBV12-3 or TRBV12-4 and J usage is TRBJ2-2; either TRBD1 or TRBD2 may supply D (5 bases each). The CDR3 is 14 residues long. Deletions cut 3 bases from V and 5 bases from J, with 10 bases between. The CDR3: CASSFIEGTGELFF. DNA for the CDR3: TGTGCCAGCAGTTTTATTGAGGGGACCGGGGAGCTGTTTTTT.

This clonotype was picked up many times. This chain joins TRBV5-6 and TRBJ2-1; a weak D match, TRBD2 (6 bases). The CDR3 contains 14 residues. V lost 4 bases, J lost 7 bases, and 15 bases lay in between. Per germline, CDR1 SGHDT and CDR2 YYEEEE. The CDR3 reads CASSHVDGGNEQFF. In DNA, the CDR3 is TGTGCCAGCAGCCACGTGGACGGAGGGAATGAGCAGTTCTTC. The full variable domain, in which reference TRBV5-6 and TRBJ2-1 provide the parts outside the CDR3, is DAGVTQSPTHLIKTRGQQVTLRCSPKSGHDTVSWYQQALGQGPQFIFQYYEEEERQRGNFPDRFSGHQFPNYSSELNVNALLLGDSALYLCASSHVDGGNEQFFGPGTRLTVL.

The table lists this clonotype with many counts. The chain combines TRBV28 with TRBJ1-1; D is unclear. This CDR3 spans 13 amino acids. Per the germline V gene, CDR1 is MDHEN and CDR2 is SYDVKM. The V and J ends lost 4 bases and 4 bases respectively, with 10 bases between them. CDR3 coding DNA: TGTGCCAGCAGTTGGACGGCGGGCACTGAAGCTTTCTTT. Translation gives CASSWTAGTEAFF.

The sample holds a few counts of this clonotype. V usage is TRBV19 and J usage is TRBJ1-1; no definite D call. CDR3 length: 12 amino acids. Trimming took 5 bases from V and 4 from J, leaving 8 bases between them. Germline loops: CDR1 LNHDA, CDR2 SQIVND (reference sequence). The CDR3 DNA is TGTGCCAGTAGTTCATGGGCCACTGAAGCTTTCTTT. Translation: CASSSWATEAFF.

This clonotype was seen at least ten times. The V gene is TRBV2, the J gene TRBJ2-1, with 7 bases lining up with TRBD1. The CDR3 length is 14 residues. V trimming: 6 bases; J trimming: 5 bases; junction bases outside the gene matches: 7. CDR1 is SNHLY, CDR2 FYNNEI, per germline. The CDR3 nucleotides are TGTGCCAGCAGACGAGACAGGGTGGACAATGAGCAGTTCTTC. This translates into CASRRDRVDNEQFF.

This clonotype was detected a few times. The chain employs TRBV5-1 and TRBJ1-1; tentatively, D is TRBD1 (5 bases). This CDR3 has 15 amino acids. Germline V gene sequence: CDR1 SGHRS, CDR2 YFSETQ. Trimming removed 6 bases from V and 3 bases from J, with 18 bases in between. The CDR3 DNA follows: TGCGCCAGCAATAGAAAGACAGTAGGAGACACTGAAGCTTTCTTT. Its protein product is CASNRKTVGDTEAFF.

Ten or more counts support this clonotype. V is TRBV30 and J is TRBJ2-7; D remains unclear. The length of the CDR3 is 13 residues. V was shortened by 2 bases and J by 5 bases, with 13 bases between the two germline ends. Germline CDR1 is GTSNPN and CDR2 is SVGIG (reference sequence). The CDR3: CAWSSKLVDEQYF. The CDR3 DNA is TGTGCCTGGAGTTCTAAGTTAGTGGACGAGCAGTACTTC.

This clonotype was detected ten times or more. The rearrangement links TRBV5-4 to TRBJ2-3, with a tentative D call TRBD1 (6 bases). Trimming cost V 5 bases and J 4 bases, with 20 bases left between them. The CDR3 covers 16 residues. In germline, CDR1 is SGHNT, CDR2 YYREEE (reference sequence). CDR3 bases: TGTGCCAGCAGATACTGGGGGACATTTGTATCAGATACGCAGTATTTT. Translated: CASRYWGTFVSDTQYF.

This clonotype has a count of ten or more. The CDR3 bases are TGTGCCAGCAGCCAAGAAGGGGGGGTTAGTTACGAGCAGTACTTC. Translation gives CASSQEGGVSYEQYF. The V call is TRBV4-2, the J call TRBJ2-7; D might be TRBD2 (7 bases). V dropped 0 bases and J dropped 4 bases, with 13 bases sitting between them. Germline V gives CDR1 LGHNA, CDR2 YNFKEQ. The length of the CDR3 is 15 residues.

At least ten counts were recorded for this clonotype. CDR3 DNA sequence: TGCAGTGCTAGGAATCATCGGGGGTTGCTTGGGGCTTTCTTT. Residues: CSARNHRGLLGAFF. The V and J genes are TRBV20-1 and TRBJ1-1; D might be TRBD1 (5 bases). V lost 3 bases and J 11 bases, leaving 22 bases between the germline ends. Germline V gene data show CDR1 as DFQATT and CDR2 as SNEGSKA (reference sequence). The CDR3 spans 14 residues.

The table lists this clonotype with many counts. This rearrangement joins TRBV2 to TRBJ2-1, with D unresolved. Germline CDR1 SNHLY, CDR2 FYNNEI. The CDR3 is 12 residues long. V gave up 5 bases and J gave up 9 bases, with 11 bases separating them. CDR3: CASSSVDIEQFF. CDR3 nucleotides: TGTGCCAGCAGTTCGGTAGATATTGAGCAGTTCTTC.

This clonotype was observed at least ten times. The chain carries TRBV28 and TRBJ1-2, with D tentatively TRBD1 (6 bases). There are 13 residues in the CDR3. V lost 8 bases and J 7 bases, leaving 17 bases between the germline ends. Germline V gene lookup returns CDR1 MDHEN and CDR2 SYDVKM. The CDR3 DNA is TGTGCCAGCCAGAAAGGGGGTGGGCTTGGCTACACCTTC. This gives the protein CASQKGGGLGYTF.